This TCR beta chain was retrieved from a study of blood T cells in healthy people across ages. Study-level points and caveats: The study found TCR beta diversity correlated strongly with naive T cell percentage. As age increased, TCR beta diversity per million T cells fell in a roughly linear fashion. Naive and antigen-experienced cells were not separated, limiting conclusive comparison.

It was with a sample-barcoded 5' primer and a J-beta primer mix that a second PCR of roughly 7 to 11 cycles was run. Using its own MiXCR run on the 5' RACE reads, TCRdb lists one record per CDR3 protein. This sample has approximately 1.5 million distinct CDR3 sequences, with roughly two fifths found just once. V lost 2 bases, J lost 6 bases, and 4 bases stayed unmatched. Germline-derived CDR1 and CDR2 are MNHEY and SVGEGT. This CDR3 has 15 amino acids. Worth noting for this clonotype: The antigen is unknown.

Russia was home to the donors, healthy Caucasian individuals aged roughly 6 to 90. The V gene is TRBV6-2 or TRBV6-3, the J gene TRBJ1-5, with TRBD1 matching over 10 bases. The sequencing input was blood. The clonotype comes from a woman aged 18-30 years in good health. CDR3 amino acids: CASSYQDRGLQPQHF. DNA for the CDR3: TGTGCCAGCAGTTACCAAGACAGGGGGCTTCAGCCCCAGCATTTT.